Listed below are T cell receptor beta chains from one sample, sequenced in a study of identical twins. One entry per CDR3 protein results from TCRdb running MiXCR on the 5' RACE reads. The table has under 500,000 distinct CDR3 sequences, roughly an eighth seen once. The same data also went into a second study, on yellow fever vaccine responses in identical twins.

Sequenced sample: CD4+ T cells sorted from blood. The receptors come from a woman under 30 in good health. Each CDR3 is given with its conserved first and last residue. D genes are given only for firm matches. Part of the rows lack a size; the others show once, few, many or a class for expanded clones.

cdr3_aa clone_size j_call v_call d_call
CASSEQGGSYNEQFF . TRBJ2-1 TRBV2 .
CASSLGAGTYEQYF . TRBJ2-7 TRBV18 .
CAISAGTGGFGQPQHF . TRBJ1-5 TRBV10-3 TRBD1
CAWSRELAAEQYF . TRBJ2-7 TRBV30 .
CSVEFGKGQSYEQYF many TRBJ2-7 TRBV29-1 .
CASSPPNPLLAGPNNEQFF many TRBJ2-1 TRBV7-6 TRBD2
CASSQNLGTPGGKNIQYF few TRBJ2-4 TRBV4-2 .
CAKILRICGLSNWRRDTQYF . TRBJ2-3 TRBV23-1 .
CAIRLNTEAFF many TRBJ1-1 TRBV12-3/TRBV12-4 .
CASSQVRPGSEQFF . TRBJ2-1 TRBV3-1 .
CSANHRGTSGEQYF . TRBJ2-7 TRBV20-1 TRBD1
CASSPSQGSYEQYF few TRBJ2-7 TRBV7-9 .
CASSLGQRGSYNEQFF few TRBJ2-1 TRBV5-1 TRBD2
CASSYRDYSYEQYF few TRBJ2-7 TRBV6-2/TRBV6-3 TRBD2
CASRPQIPGQNNEQFF . TRBJ2-1 TRBV6-1 TRBD1
CASSPDRSAYNEQFF few TRBJ2-1 TRBV3-1 .
CASSPGSGARHEQYF few TRBJ2-7 TRBV5-1 .
CATRSPSYNEQFF . TRBJ2-1 TRBV6-4 .
CATARTAIEKLFF . TRBJ1-4 TRBV6-2/TRBV6-3 .
CASSPWTSGALQETQYF few TRBJ2-5 TRBV18 TRBD2
CASSSDRAQFF many TRBJ2-1 TRBV7-9 TRBD1
CASSGPLRAGELFF . TRBJ2-2 TRBV9 .
CASSQYRSSEQYF few TRBJ2-7 TRBV3-1 .
CASSFRVTGIGNEQFF . TRBJ2-1 TRBV5-6 TRBD1
CASSFGQGDNTGELFF few TRBJ2-2 TRBV7-9 TRBD1
CASSEQSRWGYGYTF . TRBJ1-2 TRBV6-1 .
CASSLQMTGGTDTQYF . TRBJ2-3 TRBV5-1 TRBD1
CASSPMEGGNTEAFF . TRBJ1-1 TRBV7-2 .
CASRRTSGLKNTQYF . TRBJ2-3 TRBV2 TRBD2
CSARGLLNTGELFF many TRBJ2-2 TRBV20-1 .
CASSLTGGAYEQYF many TRBJ2-7 TRBV5-1 TRBD1
CASSPLDRGQSKFF . TRBJ2-1 TRBV2 TRBD1
CASSFSGGSTRGTDTQYF . TRBJ2-3 TRBV11-2 .
CASSLVSETQYF many TRBJ2-5 TRBV7-2 .
CSARDVEREPRDTQYF . TRBJ2-3 TRBV20-1 TRBD2
CASSRQGSLTYAEAFF few TRBJ1-1 TRBV7-2 TRBD1
CSAIAGGRTYTQYF few TRBJ2-3 TRBV20-1 TRBD2
CASSYRRTGVSYEQYF . TRBJ2-7 TRBV6-2/TRBV6-3 .
CATSDTGTSGGKNNEQFF . TRBJ2-1 TRBV24-1 TRBD2
CSANRGTEAFF many TRBJ1-1 TRBV20-1 .
CASSAIGQGAPGNTIYF many TRBJ1-3 TRBV9 TRBD1
CSARRTVNEQFF . TRBJ2-1 TRBV20-1 .
CASSLRQGGTGELFF many TRBJ2-2 TRBV4-2 TRBD1
CASSQDPQGFVYEQYF many TRBJ2-7 TRBV4-1 .
CASSPDRGGWGYTF many TRBJ1-2 TRBV5-6 TRBD1
CASSQVNGLSTDTQYF . TRBJ2-3 TRBV4-3 .
CASSLEQARKETQYF few TRBJ2-5 TRBV5-1 .
CASSQDLGLNEQYF . TRBJ2-7 TRBV4-3 .
CASSLYRGGYTF many TRBJ1-2 TRBV5-1 .